These 5 T cell receptor beta chains were all obtained from the same sample, sequenced in a study of beta chain features in type 1 diabetes. Expressed TCRB transcripts got sequenced, as all isolated RNA was reverse transcribed. Profiling relied on immunoSEQ multiplex PCR, and the TCRdb table lists in-frame clones only, not all of them. This table holds hundreds of thousands of clones, 14% found once. Sequencing input: central memory CD4+ T cells from blood. Receptors were obtained from a man aged 25 to 40 in good health.

The V and J genes are TRBV27 and TRBJ2-3, with 8 positions matching TRBD1. V lost 5 bases and J lost 14; bases outside the gene matches: 18. From germline, CDR1 is MNHEY and CDR2 SMNVEV (reference sequence). This CDR3 has 15 residues. The DNA of the CDR3 is TGTGCCAGCAGTCTCGGGACAGGTTCACCCTACCGGGCGTATTTT. This gives the protein CASSLGTGSPYRAYF.

The chain's CDR3 is CASSQRQGRGTGELFF. For the CDR3, the DNA is TGCGCCAGCAGCCAACGTCAGGGCCGGGGCACCGGGGAGCTGTTTTTT. This rearrangement joins TRBV4-1 to TRBJ2-2; D assignment may be TRBD1 or TRBD2 (5 bases each). CDR1 is MGHRA and CDR2 is YSYEKL in the germline V gene. This CDR3 spans 16 amino acids. The V end lost 2 bases, the J end lost 4 bases, and 14 bases lay between the germline ends.

This clone came up a few times. The chain combines TRBV6-5 with TRBJ1-6, with TRBD1 matching 7 bases. V lost 5 bases and J lost 9; bases outside the gene matches: 10. In germline, CDR1 is MNHEY, CDR2 SVGAGI. This CDR3 has 15 amino acids. CDR3 nucleotide sequence: TGTGCCAGCAGTCGACGGACAGGAGGAAGTTCACCCCTCCACTTT. This codes for CASSRRTGGSSPLHF.

The table lists this clone with a few counts. V is TRBV4-1 and J is TRBJ1-5, with D maybe TRBD1 (6 bases). V shed 4 bases and J shed 7 bases, with 20 bases lying between them. The CDR3 consists of 16 residues. Germline V gene sequence: CDR1 MGHRA, CDR2 YSYEKL. The CDR3 bases are TGCGCCAGCAGCCCCACCGCTATCAGGGGTTCCCAGCCCCAGCATTTT. Its translation is CASSPTAIRGSQPQHF.

This clone was counted only a few times. This chain uses TRBV6-1 with TRBJ1-5, with D perhaps matching TRBD1 (6 bases). Germline assignment: CDR1 MNHNS and CDR2 SASEGT. V lost 6 bases to trimming and J lost 7 bases, with 13 bases between them. The CDR3 extends over 13 amino acids. CDR3 nucleotides: TGTGCCAGCAGAAAACAGGGTCAGCAGCCCCAGCATTTT. This gives the protein CASRKQGQQPQHF.